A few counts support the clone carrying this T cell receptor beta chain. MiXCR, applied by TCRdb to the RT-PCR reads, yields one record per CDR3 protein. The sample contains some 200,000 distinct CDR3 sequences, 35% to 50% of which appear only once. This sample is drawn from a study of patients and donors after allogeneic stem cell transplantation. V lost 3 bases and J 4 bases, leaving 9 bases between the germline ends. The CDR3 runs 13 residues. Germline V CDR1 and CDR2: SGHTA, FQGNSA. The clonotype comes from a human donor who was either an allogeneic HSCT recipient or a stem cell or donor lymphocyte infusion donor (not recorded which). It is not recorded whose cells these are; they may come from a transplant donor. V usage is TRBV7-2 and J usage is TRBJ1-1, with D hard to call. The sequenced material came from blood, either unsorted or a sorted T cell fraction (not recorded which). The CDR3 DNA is TGTGCCAGCAGCTTGGCAGCGGGCACTGAAGCTTTCTTT. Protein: CASSLAAGTEAFF. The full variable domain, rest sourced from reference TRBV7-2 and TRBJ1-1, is GAGVSQSPSNKVTEKGKDVELRCDPISGHTALYWYRQSLGQGLEFLIYFQGNSAPDKSGLPSDRFSAERTGGSVSTLTIQRTQQEDSAVYLCASSLAAGTEAFFGQGTRLTVV.